Listed here are 5 T cell receptor beta chains from one sample, sequenced in a study of cytomegalovirus exposure and HLA in healthy donors (dated by TCRdb to 2015 to 2018). The library came from the immunoSEQ multiplex PCR assay. TCRdb carries this immuneACCESS record with in-frame sequences only. Its versions omit some clonotypes, under half of them owing to an unresolved V gene in the studies checked, with the rest unexplained. For this sample there are 240,000 or so clones; about 86% appear just once. Clones ranked in the top ten supply over 0.95% of the sample. Sequencing was carried out using PBMCs. These receptors came from a woman aged 30 to 39 in good health and CMV-seropositive.

The V gene is TRBV11-3, the J gene TRBJ2-1; D ambiguous. V lost 3 bases, J lost 9 bases, and 15 bases lay in between. CDR1 is SGHNT and CDR2 is YENEEA in the germline V gene. This CDR3 is 14 amino acids long. The CDR3 DNA reads as TGTGCCAGCAGCTTTAGCTCTGTTGGCGGTGAGCAGTTCTTC. It translates to CASSFSSVGGEQFF.

J is TRBJ1-3 and V is TRBV6-6, with 7 bases matching TRBD1. V shed 4 bases and J 7 bases; nucleotides not matched to a gene: 10. This CDR3 contains 15 residues. Germline assignment: CDR1 MNHNY and CDR2 SVGAGI (reference sequence). The DNA of the CDR3 is TGTGCCAGCAGTTTCCCTACAGGGGTAGGGAACACCATATATTTT. It specifies CASSFPTGVGNTIYF.

The genes are TRBV19 and TRBJ2-2; the D gene is possibly TRBD1 (5 bases). Germline V gene data show CDR1 as LNHDA and CDR2 as SQIVND (reference sequence). CDR3 length equals 15 residues. The V gene lost 7 bases and the J gene lost 1 base, with 13 bases spanning the gap. The CDR3 DNA reads TGTGCCAGTAAAAGAACAGGCTTGAACACCGGGGAGCTGTTTTTT. The encoded protein is CASKRTGLNTGELFF.

V is TRBV6-5 and J is TRBJ2-1; 7 bases agree with TRBD2. The CDR3 sequence is 16 residues long. The V segment lost 3 bases and the J segment 4 bases; nucleotides outside the gene matches: 9. Germline CDR1 is MNHEY and CDR2 is SVGAGI. In nucleotides, the CDR3 is TGTGCCAGCAGTTATTCCAGCGGGACCCTGTACAATGAGCAGTTCTTC. This translates into CASSYSSGTLYNEQFF.

The chain recombines TRBV7-9 with TRBJ2-7; 13 positions match TRBD2. CDR3 size: 14 residues. CDR1 is SEHNR and CDR2 is FQNEAQ in the germline V gene (reference sequence). Trimming took 3 bases from V and 11 from J; bases not matched to a gene: 7. The CDR3 protein is CASSFTGTSGKKYF. The DNA for the CDR3 is TGTGCCAGCAGCTTCACCGGGACTAGCGGGAAGAAGTACTTC. The whole variable domain, remainder taken from reference TRBV7-9 and TRBJ2-7, is DTGVSQNPRHKITKRGQNVTFRCDPISEHNRLYWYRQTLGQGPEFLTYFQNEAQLEKSRLLSDRFSAERPKGSFSTLEIQRTEQGDSAMYLCASSFTGTSGKKYFGPGTRLTVT.